This paragraph reports one T cell receptor beta chain. The observed sequence ends 3 residues before the CDR3 terminus, with the missing tail filled in from the germline J gene. This sample is part of a study of Tregs in tolerant kidney transplant recipients. Mixed chimerism was transient after nonmyeloablative marrow transplants from related graft donors. The CDR3 spans 16 residues. Germline CDR1 LNHDA, CDR2 SQIVND (reference sequence). Unmatched junction bases numbered 3, after V lost 2 bases and J lost 2 bases. Clones were read by immunoSEQ multiplex PCR, and TCRdb kept only the in-frame ones, dropping some. The sample table sets out about 11,000 clones.

This rearrangement joins TRBV19 to TRBJ2-1; 10 bases agree with TRBD2. The sample here was CD8+ T cells from blood (PBMCs), taken 24 months after the transplant. This clonotype was obtained from a human patient who received a combined kidney and bone marrow transplant. Some T cells may have come from the graft donor. The CDR3 region is CASSITSGAPYNEQFF. CDR3 DNA, as far as it was read: TGTGCCAGTAGTATAACTAGCGGGGCACCCTACAATGAG. Full variable domain (remainder filled in from reference TRBV19 and TRBJ2-1): DGGITQSPKYLFRKEGQNVTLSCEQNLNHDAMYWYRQDPGQGLRLIYYSQIVNDFQKGDIAEGYSVSREKKESFPLTVTSAQKNPTAFYLCASSITSGAPYNEQFFGPGTRLTVL.